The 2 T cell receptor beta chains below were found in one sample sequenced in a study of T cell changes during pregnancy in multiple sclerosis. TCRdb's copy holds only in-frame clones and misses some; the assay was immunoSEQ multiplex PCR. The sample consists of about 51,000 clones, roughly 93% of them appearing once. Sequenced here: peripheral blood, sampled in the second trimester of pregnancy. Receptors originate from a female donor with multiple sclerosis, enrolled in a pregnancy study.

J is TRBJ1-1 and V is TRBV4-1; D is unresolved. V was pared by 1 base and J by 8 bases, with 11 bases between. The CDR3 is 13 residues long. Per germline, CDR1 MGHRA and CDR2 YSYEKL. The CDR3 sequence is CASSQAHETEAFF. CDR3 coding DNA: TGCGCCAGCAGCCAAGCCCACGAGACAGAAGCTTTCTTT.

The CDR3 region is CASSDTSGKGTGANVLTF. The CDR3 nucleotides are TGTGCCAGCAGTGACACTAGCGGGAAGGGTACTGGGGCCAACGTCCTGACTTTC. The chain combines TRBV6-4 with TRBJ2-6; 10 nucleotides match TRBD2. The germline CDR1 and CDR2 sequences are MRHNA and SNTAGT. This CDR3 comprises 18 residues. Trimming cost V 2 bases and J 2 bases; bases outside gene matches: 6.